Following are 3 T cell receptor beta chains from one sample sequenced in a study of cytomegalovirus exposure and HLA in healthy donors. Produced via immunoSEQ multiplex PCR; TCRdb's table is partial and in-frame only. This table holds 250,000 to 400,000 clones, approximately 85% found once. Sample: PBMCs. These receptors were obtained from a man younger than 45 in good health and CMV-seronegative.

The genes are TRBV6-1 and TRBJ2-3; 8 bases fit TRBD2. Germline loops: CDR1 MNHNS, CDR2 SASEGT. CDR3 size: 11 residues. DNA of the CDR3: TGTGTAGCGGGGTGGGGAGATACGCAGTATTTT. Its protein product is CVAGWGDTQYF.

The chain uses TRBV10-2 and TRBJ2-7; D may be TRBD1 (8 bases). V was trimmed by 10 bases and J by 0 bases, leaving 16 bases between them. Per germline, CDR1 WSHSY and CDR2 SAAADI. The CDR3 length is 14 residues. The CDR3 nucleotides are TGCGCCACCAACAGGGGGGGATCCTCCTACGAGCAGTACTTC. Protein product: CATNRGGSSYEQYF.

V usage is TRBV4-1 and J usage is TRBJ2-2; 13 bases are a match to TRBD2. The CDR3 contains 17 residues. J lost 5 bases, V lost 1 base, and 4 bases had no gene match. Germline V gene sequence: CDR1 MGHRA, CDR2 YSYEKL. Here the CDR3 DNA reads TGCGCCAGCAGCCAAGGGACTAGCGGGAGCCTGACCGGGGAGCTGTTTTTT. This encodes CASSQGTSGSLTGELFF.